Each of the 25 T cell receptor beta chains below was sequenced from the same sample in a study of CD8 T cells in Susac syndrome. RNA, at about 0.45 to 1 ug, was reverse transcribed with random hexamers. TCRdb redid the calling of the immunoSEQ multiplex PCR reads with MiXCR, one entry per CDR3 protein. Among some 120,000 distinct CDR3 sequences listed, approximately 94% were seen once. Material for sequencing was CD4+ T cells from PBMCs. The receptors here all came from a human donor with multiple sclerosis.

DNA for the CDR3: TGTGCCAGCAGCCCTCGTCCCAACTCAAGGGAAGCTTTCTTT. Translating gives CASSPRPNSREAFF. The chain uses TRBV6-5 and TRBJ1-1, with D unclear. The V gene's germline CDR1 is MNHEY and CDR2 SVGAGI. Trimming shortened V by 6 bases and J by 8 bases, and 19 bases separated the two germline ends. CDR3 length equals 14 residues.

This chain joins TRBV11-1 and TRBJ2-6; 12 positions match TRBD1. CDR1 is SGHAT, CDR2 FQDESV, per germline (reference sequence). There are 20 residues in the CDR3. Unmatched junction bases numbered 13, after V lost 6 bases and J lost 1 base. The CDR3 nucleotides are TGTGCCAGCAGAGAGGGACAGGGGGCGCGGGCGATTTCTGGGGCCAACGTCCTGACTTTC. This sequence encodes CASREGQGARAISGANVLTF.

The chain uses TRBV10-3 and TRBJ1-3, with unresolved D. Germline lookup yields CDR1 ENHRY and CDR2 SYGVKD. CDR3 length: 17 residues. V was pared by 4 bases and J by 4 bases, with 20 bases between. In DNA form, the CDR3 reads TGTGCCATCAGTGTAGTAAAGGGCCTTCCAAGAGGAAACACCATATATTTT. Amino acid sequence: CAISVVKGLPRGNTIYF.

CDR3 region: CASRPSLQGQQFF. DNA of the CDR3: TGTGCCAGTAGACCCTCGTTACAGGGACAGCAGTTCTTC. The chain employs TRBV19 and TRBJ2-1, with TRBD1 as a possible D gene (6 bases). The CDR3 contains 13 residues. V lost 6 bases and J 11 bases, leaving 17 bases between the germline ends. From germline, CDR1 is LNHDA and CDR2 SQIVND (reference sequence). Supplemented by reference TRBV19 and TRBJ2-1, the full variable domain reads DGGITQSPKYLFRKEGQNVTLSCEQNLNHDAMYWYRQDPGQGLRLIYYSQIVNDFQKGDIAEGYSVSREKKESFPLTVTSAQKNPTAFYLCASRPSLQGQQFFGPGTRLTVL.

V is TRBV20-1 and J is TRBJ1-1, with D possibly being TRBD1 (5 bases). Trimming cost V 3 bases and J 5 bases, with 10 bases left between them. The CDR3 has 12 amino acids. CDR1 and CDR2 (germline): DFQATT, SNEGSKA (reference sequence). CDR3 protein: CSASPGPTEAFF. The CDR3 DNA follows: TGCAGTGCTAGCCCGGGACCGACTGAAGCTTTCTTT.

This clonotype was detected only once. The chain is built from TRBV3-1 and TRBJ1-2, with D unresolved. CDR3 length: 12 residues. Germline V CDR1 and CDR2: LGHDT, YNNKEL (reference sequence). V was pared by 0 bases and J by 8 bases, with 7 bases between. CDR3 amino acids: CASSQERRGYTF. CDR3 DNA: TGTGCCAGCAGCCAAGAGCGACGAGGCTACACCTTC.

The rearrangement links TRBV21-1 to TRBJ1-5. TRBV21-1 is listed as a pseudogene. The CDR3 is 15 residues long. This chain's CDR3 is CASSGVAYSNQPQHF. Here the CDR3 DNA reads TGTGCCAGCAGCGGGGTGGCTTACAGCAATCAGCCCCAGCATTTT.

V and J are TRBV2 and TRBJ1-6; a possible D gene is TRBD1 (5 bases). V gave up 6 bases and J gave up 14 bases, with 20 bases separating them. CDR1 is SNHLY and CDR2 is FYNNEI in the germline V gene. This CDR3 is 14 amino acids long. The CDR3 region is CASSPIGGEGTLHF. The CDR3 nucleotides read TGTGCCAGCAGCCCGATCGGGGGAGAGGGGACCCTCCACTTT.

The chain joins TRBV27 to TRBJ1-1; tentatively, D is TRBD1 (5 bases). The CDR3 is 14 residues long. Germline loops: CDR1 MNHEY, CDR2 SMNVEV (reference sequence). Trimming pared 2 bases from V and 2 bases from J, leaving 9 bases between. As DNA, the CDR3 is TGTGCCAGCAGTTTAATGACAGCAAACACTGAAGCTTTCTTT. This encodes CASSLMTANTEAFF.

This clonotype was observed once. V gene TRBV18 combines with J gene TRBJ1-1; tentatively, D is TRBD1 (5 bases). V dropped 2 bases and J dropped 10 bases, with 14 bases sitting between them. Germline V gives CDR1 KGHSH, CDR2 LQKENI. There are 13 residues in the CDR3. The CDR3 here is CASSPNEDKRAFF. The CDR3 DNA reads TGTGCCAGCTCACCAAATGAGGACAAGAGAGCTTTCTTT.

The chain is built from TRBV18 and TRBJ2-3, with TRBD2 identical over 9 bases. V was clipped by 1 base and J by 2 bases; unmatched bases: 7. In germline, CDR1 is KGHSH, CDR2 LQKENI. This CDR3 comprises 17 residues. The CDR3 region is CASSPLRASGITDTQYF. CDR3 coding DNA: TGTGCCAGCTCACCACTCAGGGCTAGCGGGATCACAGATACGCAGTATTTT.

The V gene is TRBV7-2, the J gene TRBJ2-7; D call uncertain. V was pared by 5 bases and J by 4 bases, with 18 bases between. The CDR3 is 15 residues long. Germline lookup yields CDR1 SGHTA and CDR2 FQGNSA. As DNA, the CDR3 is TGTGCCAGCAGCCGCTCCCCTCTCGGATCTTACGAGCAGTACTTC. It translates to CASSRSPLGSYEQYF.

CDR3 sequence reads: CSAQVGDGYTF. The CDR3 DNA sequence: TGCAGCGCCCAGGTGGGCGACGGCTACACCTTC. This rearrangement joins TRBV29-1 to TRBJ1-2, with D unclear. Deletions cut 7 bases from V and 8 bases from J, with 14 bases between. The CDR3 has 11 residues. CDR1 and CDR2 from the germline V gene are SQVTM and ANQGSEA.

The chain is built from TRBV3-1 and TRBJ1-2; D may be TRBD1 (5 bases). With 0 bases removed from V and 8 bases from J, the gap between germline ends came to 13 bases. Per germline, CDR1 LGHDT and CDR2 YNNKEL (reference sequence). This CDR3 contains 14 residues. This CDR3 is CASSQDMQGRGYTF. The CDR3 region has the DNA TGTGCCAGCAGCCAAGATATGCAGGGTAGAGGCTACACCTTC.

The chain employs TRBV30 and TRBJ1-1, with unresolved D. CDR1 GTSNPN and CDR2 SVGIG come from the germline V gene (reference sequence). The V gene lost 4 bases and the J gene lost 3 bases, with 12 bases spanning the gap. The CDR3 spans 13 residues. CDR3 nucleotide sequence: TGTGCCTGGACTTCCGGGTGGGACACTGAAGCTTTCTTT. This translates into CAWTSGWDTEAFF.

The chain carries TRBV19 and TRBJ2-2; 8 bases are a match to TRBD2. The junction had 1 base not matched to a gene; V was cut back by 6 bases and J by 1 base. The V gene's germline CDR1 is LNHDA and CDR2 SQIVND (reference sequence). The length of the CDR3 is 14 residues. CDR3 nucleotides: TGTGCCAGTAGACTAGCGGAGAACACCGGGGAGCTGTTTTTT. It encodes CASRLAENTGELFF.

The chain links TRBV2 to TRBJ1-2; D remains unclear. Per the germline V gene, CDR1 is SNHLY and CDR2 is FYNNEI. The CDR3 spans 11 residues. V dropped 8 bases and J dropped 5 bases, with 9 bases sitting between them. Here the CDR3 reads CASPGRYGYTF. The CDR3 DNA is TGTGCCAGCCCTGGTCGGTATGGCTACACCTTC.

The V gene is TRBV12-3 or TRBV12-4, the J gene TRBJ2-3; 10 bases are shared with TRBD2. The trim removed 4 bases at V and 4 bases at J, leaving 17 bases unmatched. This CDR3 has 19 residues. The CDR3 loop reads CASSSPLGSGGPGADTQYF. The CDR3 DNA reads as TGTGCCAGCAGTTCGCCTCTGGGTAGCGGGGGGCCAGGTGCAGATACGCAGTATTTT.

The chain links TRBV30 to TRBJ2-5, with TRBD1 identical over 7 bases. The germline gives CDR1 GTSNPN, CDR2 SVGIG (reference sequence). Germline trimming cut 1 base from V and 4 bases from J; bases unmatched to any gene: 0. This CDR3 region has 12 residues. The chain's CDR3 is CAWSGQGETQYF. The CDR3 DNA reads as TGTGCCTGGAGTGGACAGGGAGAGACCCAGTACTTC.

V and J are TRBV29-1 and TRBJ2-7; 10 bases align to TRBD2. Germline V gene data show CDR1 as SQVTM and CDR2 as ANQGSEA. Unmatched junction bases numbered 13, after V lost 2 bases and J lost 3 bases. This CDR3 has 17 residues. The CDR3 DNA follows: TGCAGCGTTGAAAGGAGTCGTAGGCCTAGCGGGGGCTACGAGCAGTACTTC. This codes for CSVERSRRPSGGYEQYF.

The chain links TRBV7-9 to TRBJ2-1; 7 bases fit TRBD2. Germline V gene sequence: CDR1 SEHNR, CDR2 FQNEAQ (reference sequence). The J segment lost 3 bases and the V segment lost 0 bases, leaving 5 bases of the junction unmatched. CDR3 length: 16 residues. The CDR3 reads CASSLAGGGGYNEQFF. DNA of the CDR3: TGTGCCAGCAGCTTAGCGGGCGGGGGAGGCTACAATGAGCAGTTCTTC.

The genes are TRBV11-2 and TRBJ1-4; no reliable D call. The CDR3 runs to 13 residues. Germline lookup yields CDR1 SGHAT and CDR2 FQNNGV. Between the trimmed V and J ends, which lost 1 base and 7 bases, there was a span of 7 bases. This chain's CDR3 is CASSLGSLEKLFF. CDR3 nucleotide sequence: TGTGCCAGCAGCTTAGGCAGCCTTGAAAAACTGTTTTTT.

V gene TRBV4-2 combines with J gene TRBJ2-2; D not certain. Germline CDR1 reads LGHNA; CDR2 reads YNFKEQ. This CDR3 spans 16 amino acids. V was pared by 1 base and J by 4 bases, with 13 bases between. In DNA, the CDR3 is TGTGCCAGCAGCCAAGGTTTGGAGACGGGCACCGGGGAGCTGTTTTTT. Residues: CASSQGLETGTGELFF.

The chain has TRBV7-2 and TRBJ2-3, with D perhaps TRBD2 (6 bases). The CDR3 is 16 amino acids. Germline lookup yields CDR1 SGHTA and CDR2 FQGNSA. Trimming took off 1 base at V and 1 base at J, with 12 bases between the two ends. In DNA, the CDR3 is TGTGCCAGCAGCTTAGTTGCGGGAACGGGCACAGATACGCAGTATTTT. It specifies CASSLVAGTGTDTQYF.

This clonotype was observed a single time. CDR3 residues: CASQGVYEQYF. The DNA of the CDR3 is TGTGCCAGCCAGGGGGTCTACGAGCAGTACTTC. The chain has TRBV6-5 and TRBJ2-7; 7 bases map to TRBD1. CDR3 length: 11 residues. The germline V gene encodes CDR1 MNHEY and CDR2 SVGAGI. Trimming removed 8 bases from V and 3 bases from J; junction bases left unmatched: 1.